This paragraph reports one T cell receptor beta chain. Its antigen is still unknown. Per-base qualities were not stored, and no clone one base away is much larger. The record originates from a study of CD8 T cells in Susac syndrome (dated by TCRdb to about 2019). Turning to the overall study: The study used repertoire sequencing to test whether antigen drove CD8+ T cell activation and differentiation in Susac syndrome.

RNA was extracted with the RNeasy kit and about 0.5 to 1 ug was reverse transcribed using random hexamers. The immunoSEQ multiplex PCR assay, covering 54 Vbeta and 13 Jbeta segments, was used to amplify TCR beta CDR3 regions. Bias from PCR amplification was corrected by using a synthetic template baseline for primer optimization and for computational correction. From the authors' description of their analysis: Reads were annotated to V, D and J genes per IMGT and analyzed with immunoSEQ Analyzer, keeping only productive sequences. Clonality was computed as one minus Shannon entropy normalized by log2 of the number of productive unique sequences. For each patient and control, public and private clones were evaluated within the 100 most prevalent clones. Susac-specific clones were defined as absent from healthy and MS cohorts, over a thousand published viral clones and other ImmuneACCESS disease sequences. Starting from the raw public reads, TCRdb applied fastp trimming at Q25, assembled clones with MiXCR and retained in-frame beta chains. Records with the same CDR3 protein are collapsed into one entry carrying the most frequent genes and DNA. The V and J calls and clone size are TCRdb's, not the authors'. A total of 300,000 to 350,000 distinct CDR3 sequences appear in this sample, roughly nine tenths of them only once. The ten most abundant clones make up over 0.065% of the sample.

From cysteine to phenylalanine, the CDR3 is 15 amino acids long. Just the 45-base CDR3 DNA is kept, in frame starting at base 1. High-throughput TCR beta sequencing profiled peripheral blood CD8+ and CD4+ T cells from healthy donors, Susac syndrome patients and multiple sclerosis patients. The multiple sclerosis controls were treatment-naive patients whose relapsing-remitting disease, either stable or active, fulfilled the revised McDonald criteria. Bulk CD8+ and CD4+ T cells were purified by magnetic negative isolation, whereas CD8+ TEMRA cells were enriched by FACS. Blood was drawn into EDTA tubes, processed within 24 hours, and PBMCs were isolated by density gradient centrifugation. PBMCs intended for TCR sequencing were cryopreserved in liquid nitrogen and were subsequently thawed in a 37 degrees C water bath. The sorted or isolated CD4+, CD8+ and CD8+ TEMRA cells reached a purity of at least 90%.

What the study reported, not specific to this receptor: The number of individuals in the TCR sequencing and HLA analysis was recognized as being relatively small.

This chain joins TRBV21-1 to TRBJ2-7; the table's D call of TRBD1 was not tested on the DNA. TRBV21-1 is a pseudogene. The sample was CD4+ T cells from PBMCs. This receptor was identified in a human donor with multiple sclerosis. The nucleotide sequence is given as TGTGCCAGCAGCCCCAACGGGACAGGGGGTCGGGAGCAGTACTTC. Translated, it reads CASSPNGTGGREQYF.